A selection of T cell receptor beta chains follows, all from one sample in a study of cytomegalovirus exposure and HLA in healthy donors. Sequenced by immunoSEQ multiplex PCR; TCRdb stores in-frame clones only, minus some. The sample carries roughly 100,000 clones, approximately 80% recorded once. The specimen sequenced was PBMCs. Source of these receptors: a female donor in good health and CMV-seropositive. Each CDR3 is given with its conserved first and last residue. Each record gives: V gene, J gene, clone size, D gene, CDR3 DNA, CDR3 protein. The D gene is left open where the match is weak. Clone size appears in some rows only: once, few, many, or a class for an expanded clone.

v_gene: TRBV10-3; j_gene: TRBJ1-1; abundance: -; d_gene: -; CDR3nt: TGTGCCATCAGTGAGAAACAGGGCTCTGAAGCTTTCTTT; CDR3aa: CAISEKQGSEAFF
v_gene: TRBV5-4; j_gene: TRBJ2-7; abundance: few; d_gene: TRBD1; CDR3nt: TGTGCCAGCAGCGGAAAGCAGGGGGCTAGAAGTGAAGAGCAGTACTTC; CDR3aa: CASSGKQGARSEEQYF
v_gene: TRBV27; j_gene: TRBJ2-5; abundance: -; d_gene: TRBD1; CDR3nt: TGTGCCAGCAGTGTGACAAGACAGGGTCGGGAGACCCAGTACTTC; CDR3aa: CASSVTRQGRETQYF
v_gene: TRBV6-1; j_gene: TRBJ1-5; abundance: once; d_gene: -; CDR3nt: TGTGCCAGCACCCCTCCACGCGGTGGTCAGCCCCAGCATTTT; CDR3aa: CASTPPRGGQPQHF
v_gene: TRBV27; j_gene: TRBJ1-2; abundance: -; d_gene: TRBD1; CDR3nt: TGTGCCAGCAGTTGGTCAGGGGGCATCTATGGCTACACCTTC; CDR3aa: CASSWSGGIYGYTF
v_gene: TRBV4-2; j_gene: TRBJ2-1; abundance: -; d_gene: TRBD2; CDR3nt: TGTGCCAGCAGCCCCCCTCCACCCGGGACTAGTCGATTTGCGCAGTTCTTC; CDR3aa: CASSPPPPGTSRFAQFF
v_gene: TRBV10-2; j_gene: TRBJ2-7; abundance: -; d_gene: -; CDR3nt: TGCGCCAGCATGTCAGCGGACCTCTACGAGCAGTACTTC; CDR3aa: CASMSADLYEQYF
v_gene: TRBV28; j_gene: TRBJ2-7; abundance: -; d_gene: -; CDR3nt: TGTGCCAGCAGTTTTAGTGGTAGCGGAGACGAGTACGAGCAGTACTTC; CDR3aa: CASSFSGSGDEYEQYF
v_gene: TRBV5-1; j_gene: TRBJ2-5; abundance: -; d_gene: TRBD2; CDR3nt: TGCGCCAGCAGCACCCTAGCGGGGGGACAAGAGACCCAGTACTTC; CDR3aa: CASSTLAGGQETQYF
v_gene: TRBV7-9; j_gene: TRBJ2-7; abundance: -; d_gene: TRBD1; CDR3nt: TGTGCCAGCAGCCCAAAGACAGGGATCTACGAGCAGTACTTC; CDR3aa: CASSPKTGIYEQYF
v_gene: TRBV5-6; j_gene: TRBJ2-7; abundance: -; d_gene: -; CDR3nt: TGTGCCAGCAGCCTGGCGTCGGGGGGCTGGTACGAGCAGTACTTC; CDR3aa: CASSLASGGWYEQYF
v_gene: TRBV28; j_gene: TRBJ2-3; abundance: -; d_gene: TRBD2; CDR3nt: TGTGCCAGCAGTTTGGTCACCCCCGGGACTAGCGGGAGTCGGGGCACAGATACGCAGTATTTT; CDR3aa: CASSLVTPGTSGSRGTDTQYF
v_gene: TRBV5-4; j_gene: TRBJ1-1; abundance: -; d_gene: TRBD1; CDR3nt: TGTGCCAGCAGCTCCGGGACAGTTGAAGCTTTCTTT; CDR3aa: CASSSGTVEAFF
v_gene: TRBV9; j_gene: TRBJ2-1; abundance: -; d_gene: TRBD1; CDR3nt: TGTGCCAGCAGCGTGACCGGGACAGGGGGTTCTAATGAGCAGTTCTTC; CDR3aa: CASSVTGTGGSNEQFF
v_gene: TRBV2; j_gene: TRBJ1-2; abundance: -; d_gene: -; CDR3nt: TGTGCCAGCAGTGAGATTCGGGGGTACTATGGCTACACCTTC; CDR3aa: CASSEIRGYYGYTF
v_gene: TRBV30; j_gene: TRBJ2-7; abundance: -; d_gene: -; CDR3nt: TGTGCCTGGGCAGACTACGAGCAGTACTTC; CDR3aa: CAWADYEQYF
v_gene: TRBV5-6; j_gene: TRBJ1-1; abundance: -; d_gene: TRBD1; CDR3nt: TGTGCCAGCAGCCCGACAGGGGTCACTGAAGCTTTCTTT; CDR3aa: CASSPTGVTEAFF
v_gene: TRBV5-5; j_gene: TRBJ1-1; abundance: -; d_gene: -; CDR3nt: TGTGCCAGCAGCTCGGTGGGGGGCACTGAAGCTTTCTTT; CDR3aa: CASSSVGGTEAFF
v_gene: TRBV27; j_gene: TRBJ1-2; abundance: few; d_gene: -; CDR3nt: TGTGCCAGCACCAGGGGCTCCTATGGCTACACCTTC; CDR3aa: CASTRGSYGYTF
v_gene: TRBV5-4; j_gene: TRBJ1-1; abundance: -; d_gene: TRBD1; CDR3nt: TGTGCCAGCAGGGTAGACAGGGGCAGCATTGAAGCTTTCTTT; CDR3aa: CASRVDRGSIEAFF
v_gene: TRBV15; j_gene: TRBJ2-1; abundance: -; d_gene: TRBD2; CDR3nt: TGTGCCACCAGCAGAGTGGCGGGAGGCCACAATGAGCAGTTCTTC; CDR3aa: CATSRVAGGHNEQFF
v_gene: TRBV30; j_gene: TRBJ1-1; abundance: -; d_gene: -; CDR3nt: TGTGCCTGGAGTGTCCTAGAGAACACTGAAGCTTTCTTT; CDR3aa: CAWSVLENTEAFF
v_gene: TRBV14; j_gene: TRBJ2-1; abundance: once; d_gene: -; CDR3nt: TGTGCCAGCAGCCAACGGGGGAGTTATGAGCAGTTCTTC; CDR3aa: CASSQRGSYEQFF
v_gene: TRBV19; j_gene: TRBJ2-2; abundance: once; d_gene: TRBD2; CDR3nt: TGTGCCAGTAGTATACATAAGGGACTAGCGGGAGGACGGAACACCGGGGAGCTGTTTTTT; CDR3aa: CASSIHKGLAGGRNTGELFF
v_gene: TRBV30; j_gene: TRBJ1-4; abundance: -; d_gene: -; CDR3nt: TGTGCCTGGATAAGCGGGGGTGAAAAACTGTTTTTT; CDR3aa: CAWISGGEKLFF
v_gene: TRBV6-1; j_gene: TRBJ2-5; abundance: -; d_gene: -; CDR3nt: TGTGCCAGCAGCCACGGGGGGACCCAGTACTTC; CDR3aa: CASSHGGTQYF
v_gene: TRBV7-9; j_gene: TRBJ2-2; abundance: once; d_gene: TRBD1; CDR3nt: TGTGCCAGCAGCTACAGGGGGCGCCCCGGGGAGCTGTTTTTT; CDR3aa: CASSYRGRPGELFF
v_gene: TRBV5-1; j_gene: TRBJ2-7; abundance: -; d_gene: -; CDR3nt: TGCGCCAGCAGCCTGATCGGGGGACACGAGCAGTACTTC; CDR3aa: CASSLIGGHEQYF
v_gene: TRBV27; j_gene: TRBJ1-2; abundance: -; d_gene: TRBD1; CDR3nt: TGTGCCAGCAGGACCGAGGGGGCGGGCTATGGCTACACCTTC; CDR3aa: CASRTEGAGYGYTF
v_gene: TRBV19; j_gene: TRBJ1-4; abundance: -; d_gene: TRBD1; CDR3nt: TGTGCCAGTAGCCCGGGACAGCATAATGAAAAACTGTTTTTT; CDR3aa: CASSPGQHNEKLFF
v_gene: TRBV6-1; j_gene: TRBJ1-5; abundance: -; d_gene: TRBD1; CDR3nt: TGTGCCAGCAGGGGGACAGGGGAATTTCAGCCCCAGCATTTT; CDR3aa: CASRGTGEFQPQHF
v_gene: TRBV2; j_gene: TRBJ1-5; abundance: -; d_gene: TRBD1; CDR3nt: TGTGCCAGTAAGGACAGGAGCAATCAGCCCCAGCATTTT; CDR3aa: CASKDRSNQPQHF
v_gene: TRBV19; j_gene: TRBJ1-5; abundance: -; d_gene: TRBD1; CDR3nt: TGTGCCAGTAGGGGGACAGGTCCGATTCAGCCCCAGCATTTT; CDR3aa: CASRGTGPIQPQHF
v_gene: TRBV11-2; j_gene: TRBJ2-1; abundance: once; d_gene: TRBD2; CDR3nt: TGTGCCAGCAGCTTAGTACCTAGCGGGAGGCTGAGCTCCTACAATGAGCAGTTCTTC; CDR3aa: CASSLVPSGRLSSYNEQFF
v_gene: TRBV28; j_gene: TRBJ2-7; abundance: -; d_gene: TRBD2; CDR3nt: TGTGCCAGCAGTGAAGGTTCTAGCGGGGAGGTTACGCAACAGTACTTC; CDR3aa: CASSEGSSGEVTQQYF
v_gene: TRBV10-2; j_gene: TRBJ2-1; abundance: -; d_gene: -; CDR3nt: TGCGCCAGCAGTGAATCGTACAATGAGCAGTTCTTC; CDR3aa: CASSESYNEQFF
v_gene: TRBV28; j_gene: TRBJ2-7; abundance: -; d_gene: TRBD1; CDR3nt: TGTGCCAGCAACTGGGACAGGGGTGGCGAGCAGTACTTC; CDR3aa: CASNWDRGGEQYF
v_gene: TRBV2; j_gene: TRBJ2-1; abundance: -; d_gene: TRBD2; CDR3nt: TGTGCCAGCAGCTACCTAGCGGGGGGCTTGAACAATGAGCAGTTCTTC; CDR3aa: CASSYLAGGLNNEQFF
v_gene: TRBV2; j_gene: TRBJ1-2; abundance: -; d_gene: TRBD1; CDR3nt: TGTGCCAGCAGTTTAAGACAGGGCTATGGCTACCCCTTC; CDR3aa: CASSLRQGYGYPF
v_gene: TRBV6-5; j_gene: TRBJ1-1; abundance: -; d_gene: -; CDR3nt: TGTGCCAGCAGTTACTCGGGACATAACACTGAAGCTTTCTTT; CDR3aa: CASSYSGHNTEAFF
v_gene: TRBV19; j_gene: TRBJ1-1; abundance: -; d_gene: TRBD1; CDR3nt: TGTGCCAGTAGTACGACAGGGATTGGGGGCACTGAAGCTTTCTTT; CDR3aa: CASSTTGIGGTEAFF
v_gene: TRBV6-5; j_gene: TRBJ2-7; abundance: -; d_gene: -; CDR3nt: TGTGCCAGCAGTTACCGCACAGGCCTCTCCTACGAGCAGTACTTC; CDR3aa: CASSYRTGLSYEQYF
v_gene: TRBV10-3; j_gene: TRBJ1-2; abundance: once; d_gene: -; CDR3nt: TGTGCCATCAGTGAGCCCTCGCCCAGGGATAATGGCTACACCTTC; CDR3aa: CAISEPSPRDNGYTF
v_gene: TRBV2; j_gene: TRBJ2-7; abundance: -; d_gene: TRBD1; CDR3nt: TGTGCCAGCTACAGGGGCTCCTACGAGCAGTACTTC; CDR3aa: CASYRGSYEQYF
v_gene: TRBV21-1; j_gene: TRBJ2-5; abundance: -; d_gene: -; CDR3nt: TGTGCCAGCAGCAAAGCCCTAGATGGGGAGACCCAGTACTTC; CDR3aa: CASSKALDGETQYF
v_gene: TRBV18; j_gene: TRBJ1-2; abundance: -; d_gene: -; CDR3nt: TGTGCCAGCTCACGTCCCGGACACCCAAACGGCTACACCTTC; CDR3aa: CASSRPGHPNGYTF
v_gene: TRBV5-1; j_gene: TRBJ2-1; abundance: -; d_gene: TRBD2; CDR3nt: TGCGCCAGCAGCTTGGGGGGCGGGGGGGCCGGGGAGCAGTTCTTC; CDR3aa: CASSLGGGGAGEQFF
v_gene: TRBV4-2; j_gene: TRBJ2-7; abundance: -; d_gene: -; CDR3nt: TGTGCCAGCAGCCAAGGCCCTACTCAAACCTACGAGCAGTACTTC; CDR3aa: CASSQGPTQTYEQYF
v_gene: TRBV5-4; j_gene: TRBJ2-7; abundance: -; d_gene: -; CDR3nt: TGTGCCAGCAGCGGGAGCTCCTACGAGCAGTACTTC; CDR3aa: CASSGSSYEQYF
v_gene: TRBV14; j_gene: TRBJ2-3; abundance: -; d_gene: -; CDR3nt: TGTGCCAGCAGCCCCTCCGGGACTAGCACAGATACGCAGTATTTT; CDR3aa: CASSPSGTSTDTQYF
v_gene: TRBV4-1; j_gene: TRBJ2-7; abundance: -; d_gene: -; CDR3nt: TGCGCCAGCAGCCAAGGATTGGGACAAGGGGATTACGAGCAGTACTTC; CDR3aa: CASSQGLGQGDYEQYF
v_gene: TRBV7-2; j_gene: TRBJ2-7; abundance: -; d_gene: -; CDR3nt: TGTGCCAGCAGCCCGACAGGGGTATTAGCGGGGGTCTCCTACGAGCAGTACTTC; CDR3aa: CASSPTGVLAGVSYEQYF
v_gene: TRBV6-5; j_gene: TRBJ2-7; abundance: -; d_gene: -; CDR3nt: TGTGCCAGCAGCCCACCTTGGCCCTACGAGCAGTACTTC; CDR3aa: CASSPPWPYEQYF
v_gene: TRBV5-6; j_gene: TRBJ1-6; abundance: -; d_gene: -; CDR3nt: TGTGCCAGCAGCTTGGGTTACGGGAATTCACCCCTCCACTTT; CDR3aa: CASSLGYGNSPLHF
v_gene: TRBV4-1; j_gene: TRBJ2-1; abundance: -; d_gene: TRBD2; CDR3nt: TGCGCCAGCAGCCAAGCTAGCGGGACTTCGAACAATGAGCAGTTCTTC; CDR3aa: CASSQASGTSNNEQFF